This passage covers 14 T cell receptor beta chains from one sample sequenced in a study of human thymus T cells (dated by TCRdb to 2018 to 2021). The receptor library was made with the immunoSEQ multiplex PCR assay. TCRdb provides this immuneACCESS table in a form limited to in-frame rearrangements. Some clones are lacking; in checked studies, under half of them reflect an unresolved V gene, and why the rest are absent is not known. This sample is represented by 75,000 to 90,000 clones; around 96% of them were singletons. The ten most abundant clones make up 0.031% of the sample. Thymus tissue was collected as surgical resects that were removed during corrective cardiac surgery. Sequenced material: thymus tissue. These receptors came from a boy younger than two with a congenital heart defect but otherwise immunologically healthy.

The rearrangement uses TRBV10-3 and TRBJ2-3, with 10 bases that match TRBD2. Trimming took 10 bases from V and 1 from J; bases not matched to a gene: 5. The CDR3 contains 14 residues. In germline, CDR1 is ENHRY, CDR2 SYGVKD. In nucleotides, the CDR3 is TGTGCCACCTTAAGCGGGGGGGGCACAGATACGCAGTATTTT. This sequence encodes CATLSGGGTDTQYF.

CDR3 bases: TGTGCCAGCAGCTTAGAACTAGCGGGTGAAGAGACCCAGTACTTC. It translates to CASSLELAGEETQYF. V and J are TRBV11-2 and TRBJ2-5, with 9 bases aligning to TRBD2. The V gene's germline CDR1 is SGHAT and CDR2 FQNNGV. After removal of 0 bases from V and 3 bases from J, the junction contained 2 bases not matched to a gene. The CDR3 spans 15 residues.

The rearrangement joins TRBV5-4 to TRBJ2-7; 7 nucleotides align to TRBD2. Per germline, CDR1 SGHNT and CDR2 YYREEE (reference sequence). Germline trimming cut 0 bases from V and 7 bases from J; bases unmatched to any gene: 10. The length of the CDR3 is 15 residues. CDR3 sequence: CASSLGAAGVGEQYF. For the CDR3, the DNA is TGTGCCAGCAGCTTGGGAGCCGCGGGAGTGGGAGAGCAGTACTTC. Full variable domain (remainder filled in from reference TRBV5-4 and TRBJ2-7): ETGVTQSPTHLIKTRGQQVTLRCSSQSGHNTVSWYQQALGQGPQFIFQYYREEENGRGNFPPRFSGLQFPNYSSELNVNALELDDSALYLCASSLGAAGVGEQYFGPGTRLTVT.

This chain connects TRBV19 to TRBJ1-1; no reliable D call. This CDR3 region has 17 residues. Germline-derived CDR1 and CDR2 are LNHDA and SQIVND (reference sequence). V shed 2 bases and J shed 0 bases, with 16 bases lying between them. CDR3 sequence reads: CASSINHLRRMNTEAFF. The CDR3 coding sequence is TGTGCCAGTAGTATAAATCACCTTAGACGGATGAACACTGAAGCTTTCTTT.

This chain joins TRBV7-7 and TRBJ2-1; D possibly corresponds to TRBD1 (6 bases). Germline V gene data show CDR1 as SSHAT and CDR2 as FNYEAQ (reference sequence). Trimming took off 6 bases at V and 3 bases at J, with 15 bases between the two ends. This CDR3 region has 15 residues. This CDR3 reads CASSSDSGFYNEQFF. Written as DNA, the CDR3 is TGTGCCAGCAGTTCGGACAGTGGATTCTACAATGAGCAGTTCTTC.

This clone came up once. The chain has TRBV28 and TRBJ2-7; TRBD2 agrees at 11 bases. The germline gives CDR1 MDHEN, CDR2 SYDVKM. Trimming cost V 1 base and J 4 bases; bases outside gene matches: 6. This CDR3 has 16 residues. The DNA of the CDR3 is TGTGCCAGCAGTTTATCCTCGACTAGCGGGATTTACGAGCAGTACTTC. It translates to CASSLSSTSGIYEQYF.

The chain uses TRBV7-9 and TRBJ1-4; D call uncertain. CDR1 is SEHNR, CDR2 FQNEAQ, per germline (reference sequence). The CDR3 is 16 amino acids. The V end was cut by 5 bases, the J end by 5 bases, with 18 bases between. CDR3 amino acids: CASSPRPWARNEKLFF. The CDR3 nucleotides are TGTGCCAGCAGCCCCAGGCCATGGGCTCGGAATGAAAAACTGTTTTTT.

The chain has TRBV11-3 and TRBJ2-5; D possibly matches TRBD1 or TRBD2 (5 bases each). The germline V and J ends were trimmed by 5 bases and 2 bases, with 15 bases remaining between them. This CDR3 contains 15 residues. In germline, CDR1 is SGHNT, CDR2 YENEEA. CDR3 region: CASSEGTAHQETQYF. The CDR3 nucleotides read TGTGCCAGCAGCGAAGGGACCGCTCATCAAGAGACCCAGTACTTC.

The J gene is TRBJ2-7, the V gene TRBV7-8; unclear D gene. The germline V gene has CDR1 SGHVS and CDR2 FQNEAQ. This CDR3 comprises 14 residues. The V end was cut by 5 bases, the J end by 2 bases, with 13 bases between. The CDR3 loop reads CASSPYFLTYEQYF. CDR3 sequence (DNA): TGTGCCAGCAGCCCGTACTTTCTGACCTACGAGCAGTACTTC.

The CDR3 sequence is CASSLEGRGSPEDEQFF. The CDR3 region has the DNA TGTGCCAGCAGTTTAGAGGGGAGGGGGAGCCCAGAGGATGAGCAGTTCTTC. The rearrangement links TRBV27 to TRBJ2-1, with a tentative D call TRBD2 (7 bases). The CDR3 covers 17 residues. Germline V CDR1 and CDR2: MNHEY, SMNVEV (reference sequence). V was clipped by 2 bases and J by 8 bases, with 22 bases between them.

The rearrangement uses TRBV30 and TRBJ1-1, with TRBD1 matching 7 bases. Germline V CDR1 and CDR2: GTSNPN, SVGIG (reference sequence). The ends lost 4 bases at V and 1 base at J; junction bases unmatched: 18. The CDR3 totals 18 residues. CDR3 nucleotides: TGTGCCTGGAAGGTTCTGAAAGGGTCCGGGACAGAGAACACTGAAGCTTTCTTT. Its protein product is CAWKVLKGSGTENTEAFF. Full variable domain (outside the CDR3, taken from reference TRBV30 and TRBJ1-1): SQTIHQWPATLVQPVGSPLSLECTVEGTSNPNLYWYRQAAGRGLQLLFYSVGIGQISSEVPQNLSASRPQDRQFILSSKKLLLSDSGFYLCAWKVLKGSGTENTEAFFGQGTRLTVV.

This clone was seen a single time. This sequence joins TRBV6-5 and TRBJ1-1; 9 nucleotides align to TRBD1. V lost 6 bases, J lost 7 bases, and 12 bases stayed unmatched. There are 15 residues in the CDR3. Germline V gives CDR1 MNHEY, CDR2 SVGAGI. In nucleotides, the CDR3 is TGTGCCAGCAGCTCGGTGGGACAGGGATGTAATGAAGCTTTCTTT. It is translated as CASSSVGQGCNEAFF.

This chain connects TRBV27 to TRBJ2-1; 10 nucleotides align to TRBD1. Germline assignment: CDR1 MNHEY and CDR2 SMNVEV (reference sequence). Trimming removed 5 bases from V and 2 bases from J; junction bases left unmatched: 3. The CDR3 loop spans 15 amino acids. CDR3 coding DNA: TGTGCCAGCAGTCCCGGGACAGGGGCCTACAATGAGCAGTTCTTC. As protein: CASSPGTGAYNEQFF.

The genes are TRBV5-1 and TRBJ2-7; 8 bases agree with TRBD1. V gave up 0 bases and J gave up 3 bases; unmatched junction bases: 20. CDR1 is SGHRS and CDR2 is YFSETQ in the germline V gene. This CDR3 comprises 20 residues. CDR3 sequence (DNA): TGCGCCAGCAGCTTGGGACAGGGAAATCTAACAGGGGGTACTCACTACGAGCAGTACTTC. Translating gives CASSLGQGNLTGGTHYEQYF.